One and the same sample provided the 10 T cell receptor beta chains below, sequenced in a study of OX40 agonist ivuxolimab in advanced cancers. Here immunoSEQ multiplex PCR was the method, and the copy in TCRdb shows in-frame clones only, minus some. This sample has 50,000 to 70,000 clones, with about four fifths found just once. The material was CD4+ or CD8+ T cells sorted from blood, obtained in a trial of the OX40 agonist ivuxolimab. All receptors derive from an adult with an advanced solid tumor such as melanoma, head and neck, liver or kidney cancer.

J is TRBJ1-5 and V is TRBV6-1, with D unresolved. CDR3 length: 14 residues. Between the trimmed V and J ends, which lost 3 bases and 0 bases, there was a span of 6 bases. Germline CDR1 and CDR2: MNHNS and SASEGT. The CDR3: CASSEQPSNQPQHF. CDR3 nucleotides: TGTGCCAGCAGTGAGCAACCTAGCAATCAGCCCCAGCATTTT.

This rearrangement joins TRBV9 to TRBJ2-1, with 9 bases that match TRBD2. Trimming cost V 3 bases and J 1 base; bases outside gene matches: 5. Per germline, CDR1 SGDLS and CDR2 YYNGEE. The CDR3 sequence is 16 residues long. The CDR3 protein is CASSAGTSSSYNEQFF. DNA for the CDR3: TGTGCCAGCAGCGCCGGGACTAGCAGTTCCTACAATGAGCAGTTCTTC.

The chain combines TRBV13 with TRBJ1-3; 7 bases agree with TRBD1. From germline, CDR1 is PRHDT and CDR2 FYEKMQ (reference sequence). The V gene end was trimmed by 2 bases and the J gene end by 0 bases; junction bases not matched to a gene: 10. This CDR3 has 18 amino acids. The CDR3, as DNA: TGTGCCAGCAGCTTAAGGGACAGTATGATTACCTCTGGAAACACCATATATTTT. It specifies CASSLRDSMITSGNTIYF.

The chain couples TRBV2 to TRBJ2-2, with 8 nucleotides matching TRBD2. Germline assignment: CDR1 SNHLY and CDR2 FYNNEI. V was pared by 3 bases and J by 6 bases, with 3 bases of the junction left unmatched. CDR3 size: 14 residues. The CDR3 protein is CASSELGGAGELFF. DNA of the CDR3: TGTGCCAGCAGTGAGCTCGGGGGGGCCGGGGAGCTGTTTTTT.

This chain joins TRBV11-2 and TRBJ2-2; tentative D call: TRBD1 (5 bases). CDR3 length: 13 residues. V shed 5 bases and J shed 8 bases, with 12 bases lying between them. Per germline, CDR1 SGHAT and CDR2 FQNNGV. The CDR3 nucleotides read TGTGCCAGCAGCCAAGGCAGGGTAGGGGAGCTGTTTTTT. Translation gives CASSQGRVGELFF.

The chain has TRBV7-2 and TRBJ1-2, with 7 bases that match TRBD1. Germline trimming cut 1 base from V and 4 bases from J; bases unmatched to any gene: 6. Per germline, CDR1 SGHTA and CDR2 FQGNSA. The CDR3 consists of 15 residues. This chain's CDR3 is CASSLVEGAGYGYTF. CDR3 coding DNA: TGTGCCAGCAGCTTAGTAGAGGGGGCGGGCTATGGCTACACCTTC. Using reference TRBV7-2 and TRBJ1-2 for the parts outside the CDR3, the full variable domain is GAGVSQSPSNKVTEKGKDVELRCDPISGHTALYWYRQSLGQGLEFLIYFQGNSAPDKSGLPSDRFSAERTGGSVSTLTIQRTQQEDSAVYLCASSLVEGAGYGYTFGSGTRLTVV.

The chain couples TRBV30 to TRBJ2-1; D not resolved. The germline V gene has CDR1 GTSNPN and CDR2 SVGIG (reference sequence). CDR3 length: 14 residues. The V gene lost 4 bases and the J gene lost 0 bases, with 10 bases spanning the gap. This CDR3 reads CAWIGLNSYNEQFF. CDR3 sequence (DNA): TGTGCCTGGATAGGTCTCAACTCCTACAATGAGCAGTTCTTC. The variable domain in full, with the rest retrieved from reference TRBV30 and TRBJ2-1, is SQTIHQWPATLVQPVGSPLSLECTVEGTSNPNLYWYRQAAGRGLQLLFYSVGIGQISSEVPQNLSASRPQDRQFILSSKKLLLSDSGFYLCAWIGLNSYNEQFFGPGTRLTVL.

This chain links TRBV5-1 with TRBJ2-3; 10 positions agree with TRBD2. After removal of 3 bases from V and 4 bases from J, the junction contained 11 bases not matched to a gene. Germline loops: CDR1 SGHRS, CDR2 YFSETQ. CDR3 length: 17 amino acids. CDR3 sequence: CASSWNLAGAEADTQYF. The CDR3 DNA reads TGCGCCAGCAGCTGGAATCTAGCGGGGGCCGAGGCAGATACGCAGTATTTT.

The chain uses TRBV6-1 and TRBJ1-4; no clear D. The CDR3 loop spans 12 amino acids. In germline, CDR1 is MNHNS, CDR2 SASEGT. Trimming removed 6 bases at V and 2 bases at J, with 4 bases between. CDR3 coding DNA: TGTGCCAGCAGAAGGACTAATGAAAAACTGTTTTTT. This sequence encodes CASRRTNEKLFF.

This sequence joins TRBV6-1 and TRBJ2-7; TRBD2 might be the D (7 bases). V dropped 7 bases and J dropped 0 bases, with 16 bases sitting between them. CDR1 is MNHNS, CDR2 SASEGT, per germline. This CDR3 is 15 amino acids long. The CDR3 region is CASTAWGGHSYEQYF. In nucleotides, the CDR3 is TGTGCCAGCACGGCATGGGGGGGGCACTCCTACGAGCAGTACTTC.